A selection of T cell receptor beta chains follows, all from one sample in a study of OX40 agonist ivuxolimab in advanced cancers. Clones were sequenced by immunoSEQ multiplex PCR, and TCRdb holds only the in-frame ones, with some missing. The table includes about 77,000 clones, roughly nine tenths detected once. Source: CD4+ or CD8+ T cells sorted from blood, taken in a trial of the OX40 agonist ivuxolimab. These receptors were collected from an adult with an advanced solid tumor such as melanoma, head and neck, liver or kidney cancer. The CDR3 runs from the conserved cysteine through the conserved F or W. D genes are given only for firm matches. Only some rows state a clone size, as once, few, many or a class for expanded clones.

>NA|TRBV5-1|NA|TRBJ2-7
TGCGCCAGCGCTGACACCGCCTACGAGCAGTACTTC
CASADTAYEQYF
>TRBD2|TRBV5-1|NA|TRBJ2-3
TGCGCCAGCAGCACCCTAGCGGGGAACGCAGATACGCAGTATTTT
CASSTLAGNADTQYF
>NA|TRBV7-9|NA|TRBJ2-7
TGTGCCAGCAGCTTGGGAGGATACTACGAGCAGTACTTC
CASSLGGYYEQYF
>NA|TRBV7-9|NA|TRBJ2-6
TGTGCCAGCAGCTTAACCGGAGGTGGGGCCAACGTCCTGACTTTC
CASSLTGGGANVLTF
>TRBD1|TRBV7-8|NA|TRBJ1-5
TGTGCCAGCAGCCTGACCACAGGGGGCAATCAGCCCCAGCATTTT
CASSLTTGGNQPQHF
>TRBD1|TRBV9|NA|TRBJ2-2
TGTGCCAGCAGCGTGACAGGGTCCGGGGAGCTGTTTTTT
CASSVTGSGELFF
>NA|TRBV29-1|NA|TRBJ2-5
TGCAGCGTTGTAGGAGGAGAGACCCAGTACTTC
CSVVGGETQYF
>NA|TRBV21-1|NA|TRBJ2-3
TGTGCCAGCAGCAAAGTCGTCCAGGGTGAGGGAGATACGCAGTATTTT
CASSKVVQGEGDTQYF
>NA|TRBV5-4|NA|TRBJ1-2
TGTGCCAGCAGCCACACAGCCAACTATGGCTACACCTTC
CASSHTANYGYTF
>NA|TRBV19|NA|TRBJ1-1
TGTGCCAGTAGTAGGGCAGGGCCTCGGAACACTGAAGCTTTCTTT
CASSRAGPRNTEAFF
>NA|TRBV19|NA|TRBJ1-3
TGTGCCAGTAGTATTACGGGCAGCTCTGGAAACACCATATATTTT
CASSITGSSGNTIYF
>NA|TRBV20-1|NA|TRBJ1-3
TGCAGTGCTAGAGGAAAACAGACCATATATTTT
CSARGKQTIYF
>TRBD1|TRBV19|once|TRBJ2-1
TGTGCCAGTAGTGGGCGGACAGGGGATAGCAATGAGCAGTTCTTC
CASSGRTGDSNEQFF
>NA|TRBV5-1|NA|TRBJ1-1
TGCGCCAGCAGCTTGGTGGGCGCGGACACTGAAGCTTTCTTT
CASSLVGADTEAFF
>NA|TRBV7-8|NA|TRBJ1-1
TGTGCCAGCGCCGCCGGTGGGGGGACCACTGAAGCTTTCTTT
CASAAGGGTTEAFF
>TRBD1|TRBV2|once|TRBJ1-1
TGTGCCAGTCTCGGACAGGCCAATACTGAAGCTTTCTTT
CASLGQANTEAFF
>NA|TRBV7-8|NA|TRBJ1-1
TGTGCCAGCAGCTTAATAGGGGGGTCCTCTGAAGCTTTCTTT
CASSLIGGSSEAFF
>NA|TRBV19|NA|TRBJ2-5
TGTGCCAGTAGTAAGCTAGTCCAAGAGACCCAGTACTTC
CASSKLVQETQYF
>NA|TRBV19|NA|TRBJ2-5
TGTGCCAGTAGTATAGGGCCCCAAGAGACCCAGTACTTC
CASSIGPQETQYF
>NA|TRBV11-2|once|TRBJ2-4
TGTGCCAGCAGCCGACAGGCACCCCCCCCCAAAAACATTCAGTACTTC
CASSRQAPPPKNIQYF
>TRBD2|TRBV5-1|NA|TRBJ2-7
TGCGCCAGCAGCTTGGGACTAGCGGGAGGGGCCTCCTACGAGCAGTACTTC
CASSLGLAGGASYEQYF
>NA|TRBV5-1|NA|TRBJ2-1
TGCGCCAGCAGCTCGAGTTGGGTCTCCTACAATGAGCAGTTCTTC
CASSSSWVSYNEQFF
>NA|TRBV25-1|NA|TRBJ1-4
TGTGCCAGCAGTGACCGGACCGAAGGTGGAAAACTGTTTTTT
CASSDRTEGGKLFF
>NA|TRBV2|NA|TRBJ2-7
TGTGCCAGCAGCAACGGACCGTTCCGGCCCTACGAGCAGTACTTC
CASSNGPFRPYEQYF
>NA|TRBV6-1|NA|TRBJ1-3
TGTGCCAGCAGTGAAGCGAGAGGCAGGGAGATAAACACCATATATTTT
CASSEARGREINTIYF
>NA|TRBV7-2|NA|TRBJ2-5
TGTGCCAGCAGCTCTAGGCGGAACACCCAAGAGACCCAGTACTTC
CASSSRRNTQETQYF
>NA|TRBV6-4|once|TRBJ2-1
TGTGCCAGCAGTGACTCGGGTTTCTCCTACAATGAGCAGTTCTTC
CASSDSGFSYNEQFF
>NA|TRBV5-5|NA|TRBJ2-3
TGTGCCGGTACCCAAGGGGGGACCACAGATACGCAGTATTTT
CAGTQGGTTDTQYF
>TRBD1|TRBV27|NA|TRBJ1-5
TGTGCCAGCAGTCGCCACGGGACAGGTGAGAATCAGCCCCAGCATTTT
CASSRHGTGENQPQHF
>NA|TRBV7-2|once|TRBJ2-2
TGTGCCAGCAGCTTAGCCCGAAACACCGGGGAGCTGTTTTTT
CASSLARNTGELFF
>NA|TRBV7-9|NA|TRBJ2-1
TGTGCCAGCAGTCCCCTCGGGGACTACAATGAGCAGTTCTTC
CASSPLGDYNEQFF
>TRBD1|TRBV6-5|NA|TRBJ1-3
TGTGCCAGCAGGGGACAGGCCGTCTCTGGAAACACCATATATTTT
CASRGQAVSGNTIYF
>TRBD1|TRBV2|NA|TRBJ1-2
TGTGCCAGCAGTGAAACAGGGGGCTATGGCTACACCTTC
CASSETGGYGYTF
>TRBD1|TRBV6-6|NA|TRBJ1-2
TGTGCCAGCAGCCCCCAGGGGGCATTTGGCTACACCTTC
CASSPQGAFGYTF
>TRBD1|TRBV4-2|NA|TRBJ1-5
TGTGCCAGCAGCCAAGATACCGGGGGACAGGCCAATCAGCCCCAGCATTTT
CASSQDTGGQANQPQHF
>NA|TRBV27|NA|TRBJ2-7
TGTGCCAGCAGTTTATTGGGCAACCTTGTCTCCTACGAGCAGTACTTC
CASSLLGNLVSYEQYF
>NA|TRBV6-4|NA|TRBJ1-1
TGTGCCAGCAGCGCCGACAGACTGAACACTGAAGCTTTCTTT
CASSADRLNTEAFF
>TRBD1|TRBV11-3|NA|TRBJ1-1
TGTGCCAGCAGCTTACAGGGGGCTGAGACTGAAGCTTTCTTT
CASSLQGAETEAFF
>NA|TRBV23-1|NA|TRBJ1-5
TGCGCCAGCAGTCAATCCATGGGTCCGGGACAGCCCCAGCATTTT
CASSQSMGPGQPQHF
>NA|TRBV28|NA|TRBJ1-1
TGTGCCAGCACCAGGAACACTGAAGCTTTCTTT
CASTRNTEAFF
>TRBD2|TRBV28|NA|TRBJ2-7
TGTGCCAGCAGTTCCAGCGGGAGGGCCGGAACCTACGAGCAGTACTTC
CASSSSGRAGTYEQYF
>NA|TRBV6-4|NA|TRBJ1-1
TGTGCCAGCAGCTTCCAGGGAGGGAACACTGAAGCTTTCTTT
CASSFQGGNTEAFF
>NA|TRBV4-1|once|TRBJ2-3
TGCGCCAGCAGCCAAGACGGGGTCGGGGAGACAGATACGCAGTATTTT
CASSQDGVGETDTQYF
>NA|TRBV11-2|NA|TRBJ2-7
TGTGCCAGCAGCTTAGTTGGCTACGAGCAGTACTTC
CASSLVGYEQYF
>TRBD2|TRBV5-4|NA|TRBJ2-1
TGTGCCAGCAGCAGGACTAGCGGGAGGGCCTACAATGAGCAGTTCTTC
CASSRTSGRAYNEQFF
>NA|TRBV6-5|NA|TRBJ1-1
TGTGCCAGCAGACTTCGACAGCCGAACACTGAAGCTTTCTTT
CASRLRQPNTEAFF
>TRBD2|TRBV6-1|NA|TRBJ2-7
TGTGCCAGCAGTGAAGATCCGGCGGGAGGTGAGCAGTACTTC
CASSEDPAGGEQYF
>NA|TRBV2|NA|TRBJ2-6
TGTGCCAGCAGTGCTAGACAGATCTCTGGGGCCAACGTCCTGACTTTC
CASSARQISGANVLTF
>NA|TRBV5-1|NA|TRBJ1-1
TGCGCCAGCAGCTTGGCCGGGGTGACAGCTGGCACTGAAGCTTTCTTT
CASSLAGVTAGTEAFF
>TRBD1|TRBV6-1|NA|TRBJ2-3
TGTGCCACCCTGACAGGGGGCCAAACAGATACGCAGTATTTT
CATLTGGQTDTQYF
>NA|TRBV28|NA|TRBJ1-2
TGTGCCAGCAGCCTATCTAACTATGGCTACACCTTC
CASSLSNYGYTF
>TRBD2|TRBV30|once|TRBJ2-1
TGTGCCTGGGGGGAGGGGTACAATGAGCAGTTCTTC
CAWGEGYNEQFF
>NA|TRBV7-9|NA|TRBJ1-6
TGTGCCAGCAGCTTATACAGCCGAATGGCTTCACCCCTCCACTTT
CASSLYSRMASPLHF
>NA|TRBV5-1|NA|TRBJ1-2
TGCGCCAGCAGCTTGGAAGAGGGTAGCTATGGCTACACCTTC
CASSLEEGSYGYTF
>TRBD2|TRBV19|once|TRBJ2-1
TGTGCCAGTAGTATAGCCTGGTCTAGCGGGGGGGCTTCGCAGTTCTTC
CASSIAWSSGGASQFF
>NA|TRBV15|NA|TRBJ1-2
TGTGCCACCAGCAGAGAAGAGGGGTTAGGAGGCTACACCTTC
CATSREEGLGGYTF
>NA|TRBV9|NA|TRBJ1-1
TGTGCCAGCAGCGTAGGGGAAGGTGGGGGGCGAGGTTTTAGGACTGAAGCTTTCTTT
CASSVGEGGGRGFRTEAFF
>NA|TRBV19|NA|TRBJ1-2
TGTGCCAGTAGTCCCCTGACGGTCCTTGGCTACACCTTC
CASSPLTVLGYTF
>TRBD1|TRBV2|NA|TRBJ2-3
TGTGCCAGCAGTGCCTCGGGACAGGGCACAGATACGCAGTATTTT
CASSASGQGTDTQYF
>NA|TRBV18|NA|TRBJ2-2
TGTGCCAGCTCCCCAAGGACCAACACCGGGGAGCTGTTTTTT
CASSPRTNTGELFF